Included here is one T cell receptor (beta chain) sequence, with context. Its antigen remains unidentified. These data come from a study of lymphopenia after photon versus proton radiotherapy. Some clones are missing from TCRdb's copy, which holds only in-frame ones; the method was immunoSEQ multiplex PCR. This sample yields roughly 150,000 clones, of which 80% to 90% are seen a single time; around 4.5% belongs to the top ten. The V and J ends lost 3 bases and 8 bases, in that order; junction bases with no gene match: 4. The CDR3 has 12 amino acids. Germline V gives CDR1 SGDLS, CDR2 YYNGEE. Whole-study findings and limits: Under photons, naive T cells and diversity fell while effector/memory populations rose. Better survival with proton therapy was suggested as possible, not demonstrated. In patients who died, overall survival fell as post-nadir TCR diversity dropped more. Oligoclonal CD8+ Temra expansion after nadir drove photon patients' diversity drop.

This chain connects TRBV9 to TRBJ1-2; 7 nucleotides agree with TRBD1. The receptor was isolated from a man aged 50-59 years with gastric cancer. The sample consisted of peripheral blood, taken from a patient treated with photon-based radiotherapy. CDR3 coding DNA: TGTGCCAGCAGCGAGAGGGGGCGCGGCTACACCTTC. Amino acid sequence: CASSERGRGYTF.